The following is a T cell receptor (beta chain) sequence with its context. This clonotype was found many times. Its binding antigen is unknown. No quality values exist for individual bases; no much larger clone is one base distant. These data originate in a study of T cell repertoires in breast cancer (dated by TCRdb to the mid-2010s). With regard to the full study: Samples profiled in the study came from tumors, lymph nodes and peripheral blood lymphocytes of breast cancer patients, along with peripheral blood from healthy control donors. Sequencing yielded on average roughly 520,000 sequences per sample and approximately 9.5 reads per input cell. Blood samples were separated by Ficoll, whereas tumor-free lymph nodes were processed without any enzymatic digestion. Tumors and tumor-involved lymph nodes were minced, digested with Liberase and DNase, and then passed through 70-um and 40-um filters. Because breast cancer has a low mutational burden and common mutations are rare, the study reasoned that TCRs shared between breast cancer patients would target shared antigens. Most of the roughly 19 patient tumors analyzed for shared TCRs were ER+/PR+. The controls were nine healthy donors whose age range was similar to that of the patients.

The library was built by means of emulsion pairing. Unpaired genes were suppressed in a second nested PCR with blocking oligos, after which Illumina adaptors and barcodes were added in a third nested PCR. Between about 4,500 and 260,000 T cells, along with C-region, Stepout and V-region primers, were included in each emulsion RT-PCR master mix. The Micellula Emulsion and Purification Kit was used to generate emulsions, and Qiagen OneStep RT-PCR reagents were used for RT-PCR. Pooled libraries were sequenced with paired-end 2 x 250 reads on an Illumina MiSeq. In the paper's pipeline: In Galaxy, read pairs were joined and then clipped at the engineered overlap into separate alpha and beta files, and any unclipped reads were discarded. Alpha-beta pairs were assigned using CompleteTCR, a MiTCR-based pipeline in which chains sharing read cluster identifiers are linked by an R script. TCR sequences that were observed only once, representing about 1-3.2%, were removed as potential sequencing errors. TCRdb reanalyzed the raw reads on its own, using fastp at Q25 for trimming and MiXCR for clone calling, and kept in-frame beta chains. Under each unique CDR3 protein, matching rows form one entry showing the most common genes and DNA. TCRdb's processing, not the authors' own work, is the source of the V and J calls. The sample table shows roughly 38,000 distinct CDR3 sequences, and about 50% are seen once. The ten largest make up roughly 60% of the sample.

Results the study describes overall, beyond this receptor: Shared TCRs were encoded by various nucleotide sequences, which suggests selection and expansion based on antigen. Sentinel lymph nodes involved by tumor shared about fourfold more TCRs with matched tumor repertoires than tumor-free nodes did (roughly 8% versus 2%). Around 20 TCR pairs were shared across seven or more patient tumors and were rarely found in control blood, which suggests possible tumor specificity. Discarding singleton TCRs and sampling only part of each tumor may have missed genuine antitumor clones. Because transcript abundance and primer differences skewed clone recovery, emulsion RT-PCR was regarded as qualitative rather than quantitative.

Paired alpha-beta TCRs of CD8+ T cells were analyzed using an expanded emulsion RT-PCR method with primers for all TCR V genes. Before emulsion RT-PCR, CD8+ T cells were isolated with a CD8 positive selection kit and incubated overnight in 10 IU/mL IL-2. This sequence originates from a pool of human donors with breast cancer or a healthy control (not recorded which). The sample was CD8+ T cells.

The CDR3 region has the sequence CASSAQSNSPLHF. The sequence in DNA is TGTGCCAGCAGTGCCCAGAGTAATTCACCCCTCCACTTT. The rearrangement joined TRBV25-1 to TRBJ1-6, with no D gene named confidently. Measured from the cysteine to the phenylalanine, the CDR3 is 13 residues long. Only CDR3 DNA remains: 39 bases, in frame from the first base. CDR1 and CDR2, looked up from the germline V gene, are MGHDK and SYGVNS. V lost 4 bases and J lost 6 bases; the stretch between them is 7 bases long.